This T cell receptor (beta chain) was sequenced during a study of CD8 T cells in Susac syndrome. When the RNA was reverse transcribed, random hexamers were used with an input of roughly 0.5 to 1 ug. Each CDR3 protein gets one entry after TCRdb re-called the immunoSEQ multiplex PCR reads with MiXCR. The repertoire holds about 130,000 distinct CDR3 sequences, with 90% to 95% as singletons. The CDR3 contains 15 residues. Deletions cut 5 bases from V and 6 bases from J, with 16 bases between. Germline V CDR1 and CDR2: MDHEN, SYDVKM. Healthy donors served as age- and sex-matched controls. Specimen: CD4+ T cells from PBMCs. The chain recombines TRBV28 with TRBJ2-2; D is tentatively TRBD1 or TRBD2 (5 bases each). The source of this sequence is a human donor in good health. This CDR3 is CASSHGLGRSGELFF. CDR3 in DNA: TGTGCCAGCAGTCACGGCCTGGGACGTTCCGGGGAGCTGTTTTTT.